This TCR beta chain was retrieved from a study of long-term antiretroviral therapy in people with HIV (dated by TCRdb to 2022 to 2024). About the full investigation: Collection of the earliest samples took place about a decade ahead of the 2015 WHO recommendation for immediate ART, at a time when ART was typically delayed until CD4 counts fell. A retrospective serial study tested whether changes in peripheral blood TRB repertoire composition and diversity were associated with ART initiation and durable HIV suppression. From over 25 adults with confirmed HIV infection, the cohort provided 192 cryopreserved PBMC samples, gathered serially across a mean of roughly 6 years (range 1-12). Among the 30 or so participants with HIV, over nine were female. No cross-contamination during QIAcube processing was seen in test extractions of a monoclonal T-cell line run alongside approximately 36 polyclonal samples. The full study reports these points: The samples span the years 2004 to 2017, and the ART regimens used at that time may not be as effective as current regimens. Narrower CDR3 length ranges were observed in HIV repertoires than in controls, and an antigen-experienced repertoire with only a slight naive shift after ART was suggested by the network structure. Because pre-ART samples had limited cell numbers, unsorted PBMC were profiled rather than sorted CD4+ and CD8+ T cells. Expanded TRB clones identified before ART initiation dominated the repertoire at all time points, although this dominance fluctuated and declined in many PLHIV after ART. Starting ART was linked to a significant rise in TRB diversity, yet even with long-term ART the diversity remained significantly lower than in transplant donor controls. Limited PBMC availability meant only the TCR beta chain was sequenced, without alpha chain pairing. Inferences about post-ART repertoire changes were limited because no data were available on ART adherence, viral resistance or therapy changes.

Participants were included only if at least one PBMC sample before ART initiation and at least two post-ART samples were available. All participants with HIV were treated in the United States of America. Cryopreserved samples of about 1-10 million PBMC were thawed and washed before DNA extraction. At the time of the earliest PBMC sample, participants with HIV were aged between about 20 and 60 years. Per participant, PBMC samples came from 1-4 timepoints prior to ART initiation and 2-8 timepoints following ART initiation, for a median of 7 samples. Serial HIV viral load, CD4+ T-cell count, ART history and demographic data were obtained for every participant. Genomic DNA was extracted from unsorted PBMC with a Qiagen kit on a QIAcube, processed in batches of 12 samples. For this clone: Its antigen is unknown. Base qualities are not provided; no much larger clone lies one nucleotide away.

The trim is 3 bases for V and 4 bases for J, with a gap of 19 bases between the germline ends. Spanning cysteine to phenylalanine, the CDR3 consists of 16 amino acids. Only the CDR3 DNA is retained, 48 bases long and in frame from the first base. The germline V gene sets CDR1 to SGDLS and CDR2 to YYNGEE. Sequencing of the TRB variable region was done with the immunoSEQ hsTCRB v3.0 assay at survey level resolution. TRB sequencing targeted a depth of roughly 40,000-55,000 T-cell genomes per sample. An Illumina MiSeq with a v3 150-cycle kit was used to sequence the pooled TRB libraries. The original pipeline was this. Repertoire analysis was performed in R inside a reproducible Nextflow workflow that covered QC, data transformation and analysis. LymphoSeq2, an R package for exploring AIRR-Seq data, was used to implement custom analyses. A few samples yielding fewer than 5000 total TRB sequences were excluded, leaving 188 analyzed HIV repertoires. Of the 180 to 200 retained HIV repertoires, some 60 were collected before and more than 120 after ART initiation. Each repertoire was downsampled to 5000 TRB nucleotide sequences, and summary statistics were averaged across 100 downsampling iterations. TRB sequences were retained for analysis only if CDR3 regions of at least seven amino acids were present. Diversity was measured with a Shannon entropy-derived clonality score and the Gini coefficient. In the repertoire networks, any two of the top 5000 CDR3 amino acid sequences were connected whenever the two sequences differed by an edit distance of one. For TRB CDR3 amino acid sequences, antigen specificity groups and MHC restriction were predicted with GLIPH2. To flag known CMV, EBV, HIV or tissue antigen associations, CDR3 amino acid sequences were matched against VDJdb and McPAS-TCR. Pre-ART, post-ART and control groups were compared with Wilcoxon signed-rank tests and Holm-Bonferroni correction. The immuneACCESS repertoire file appears here via TCRdb, limited to in-frame rearrangements. These files lack a portion of the clones; in checked studies, under half of the deficit traces to unresolved V genes, and the cause of the others is not known. V, J and clone size derive from that table, while D and trimming were established from the DNA sequence. The sample profile shows 40,000 to 60,000 clones; around 84% of them were found once. Roughly 3% of the sample is held by the ten biggest clonotypes.

The chain joins TRBV9 to TRBJ1-2; the D gene lacks a confident call. The sequence derives from a woman between 18 and 29 years old with HIV. The sequencing here drew on unsorted PBMCs, taken 0.8 years after starting antiretroviral therapy. The nucleotides read TGTGCCAGCAGCGCGAACGGTAATCCAGGTGTCTATGGCTACACCTTC. This sequence encodes CASSANGNPGVYGYTF.